The 6 T cell receptor beta chains reported below all come from one sample, sequenced in a study of Graves' ophthalmopathy and Graves' hyperthyroidism. Researchers took RNA transcripts and amplified TCR beta CDR3 regions from them. After a first-round RT-PCR with HTBI primers, a second-round multiplex PCR was run. TCRdb itself ran the multiplex PCR reads through MiXCR, one entry per CDR3 protein. The data contain 600,000 to 700,000 distinct CDR3 sequences, under 50% of them singletons. Input material: peripheral blood. Receptor source: an adult man with Graves' ophthalmopathy.

This clonotype was seen more than once but under ten times. V is TRBV5-5 and J is TRBJ2-3; unclear D gene. CDR1 is SGHKS and CDR2 is YYEKEE in the germline V gene (reference sequence). The CDR3 has 17 amino acids. V shed 1 base and J shed 2 bases, with 17 bases lying between them. The CDR3 region is CASSLFPPGDNTDTQYF. For the CDR3, the DNA is TGTGCCAGCAGCTTGTTTCCGCCAGGCGATAACACAGATACGCAGTATTTT. Full variable domain (outside the CDR3, taken from reference TRBV5-5 and TRBJ2-3): DAGVTQSPTHLIKTRGQQVTLRCSPISGHKSVSWYQQVLGQGPQFIFQYYEKEERGRGNFPDRFSARQFPNYSSELNVNALLLGDSALYLCASSLFPPGDNTDTQYFGPGTRLTVL.

The rearrangement joins TRBV19 to TRBJ2-1; unclear D gene. Between the trimmed V and J ends, which lost 7 bases and 3 bases, there was a span of 19 bases. Germline V lookup: CDR1 LNHDA, CDR2 SQIVND (reference sequence). The CDR3 contains 16 residues. CDR3: CASTSSKGSRYNEQFF. The DNA of the CDR3 is TGTGCCAGTACTTCCTCGAAGGGTAGTCGCTACAATGAGCAGTTCTTC.

As regards this clonotype: Given a much more abundant clone one base away, this may be a read error. The CDR3 ends on some other residue instead of the conserved phenylalanine or tryptophan, so this is likely a read error. The chain recombines TRBV12-3 or TRBV12-4 with TRBJ2-5; D remains ambiguous. The length of the CDR3 is 11 residues. V was pared by 5 bases and J by 6 bases, with 7 bases between. This CDR3 reads CASSTGQTQYL. The CDR3 DNA is TGTGCCAGCAGTACCGGTCAGACCCAGTACTTA.

This clonotype appeared a few times. With a much larger clone just one base away, this may be a read error. This sequence joins TRBV29-1 and TRBJ1-2; D is ambiguous. From germline, CDR1 is SQVTM and CDR2 ANQGSEA. This CDR3 is built from 11 residues. Trimming stripped 6 bases from V and 5 bases from J, with 10 bases between. Here the CDR3 reads CSVRPSYGYTF. The CDR3 DNA is TGCAGCGTGCGCCCATCATATGGCTACACCTTC. Supplemented by reference TRBV29-1 and TRBJ1-2, the full variable domain reads SAVISQKPSRDICQRGTSLTIQCQVDSQVTMMFWYRQQPGQSLTLIATANQGSEATYESGFVIDKFPISRPNLTFSTLTVSNMSPEDSSIYLCSVRPSYGYTFGSGTRLTVV.

The chain joins TRBV15 to TRBJ1-1, with D unresolved. Looked up from germline, CDR1 is LNHNV and CDR2 is YYDKDF (reference sequence). This CDR3 region has 12 residues. Deletions cut 0 bases from V and 6 bases from J, with 5 bases between. CDR3 nucleotides: TGTGCCACCAGCAGAGAAAGGGCTGAAGCTTTCTTT. This codes for CATSRERAEAFF.

This clonotype occurred a few times. The rearrangement joins TRBV10-2 to TRBJ2-3; 7 positions match TRBD1. The V and J ends lost 2 bases and 3 bases, in that order; junction bases with no gene match: 5. Per the germline V gene, CDR1 is WSHSY and CDR2 is SAAADI. There are 15 residues in the CDR3. CDR3 sequence: CASSEETGTTDTQYF. CDR3 in DNA: TGCGCCAGCAGTGAGGAGACAGGGACAACAGATACGCAGTATTTT.